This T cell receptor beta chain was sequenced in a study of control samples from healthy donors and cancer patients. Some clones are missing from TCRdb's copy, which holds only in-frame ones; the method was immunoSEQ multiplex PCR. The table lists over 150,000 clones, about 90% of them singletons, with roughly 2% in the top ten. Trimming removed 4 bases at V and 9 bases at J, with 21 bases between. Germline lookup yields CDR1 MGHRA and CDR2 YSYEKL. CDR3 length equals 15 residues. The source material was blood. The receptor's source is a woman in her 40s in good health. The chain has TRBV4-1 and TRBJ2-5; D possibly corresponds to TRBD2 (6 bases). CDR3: CASSLNEGGPPAQYF. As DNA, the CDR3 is TGCGCCAGCAGCCTTAACGAGGGAGGTCCACCGGCCCAGTACTTC.